A single sample is the source of the 27 T cell receptor beta chains below, sequenced in a study of control samples from healthy donors and cancer patients. Using immunoSEQ multiplex PCR, the repertoire was profiled, and TCRdb retains in-frame clones only, with some absent. This sample yields 100,000 to 110,000 clones, of which over 75% are seen a single time; 18% belongs to the top ten. Sequencing was carried out using blood. The receptors were sampled from a woman aged 45 to 65 in good health.

V gene TRBV11-2 combines with J gene TRBJ2-5; 10 bases match TRBD2. Germline V gives CDR1 SGHAT, CDR2 FQNNGV. This CDR3 has 14 residues. The V segment lost 5 bases and the J segment 7 bases; nucleotides outside the gene matches: 7. This CDR3 is CASSASGGAATQYF. The CDR3 bases are TGTGCCAGCAGCGCCAGCGGGGGGGCGGCGACCCAGTACTTC.

This clone was counted a single time. The chain combines TRBV2 with TRBJ2-1; D is undetermined. V was clipped by 6 bases and J by 11 bases, with 20 bases between them. Germline CDR1 reads SNHLY; CDR2 reads FYNNEI. This CDR3 region has 14 residues. CDR3 in DNA: TGTGCCAGCAGGGACGGAGTGGGGTGGACGAAGCAGTTCTTC. It codes for CASRDGVGWTKQFF.

The rearrangement uses TRBV10-3 and TRBJ2-1; weak D call: TRBD1 (6 bases). CDR1 is ENHRY, CDR2 SYGVKD, per germline. The CDR3 extends over 13 amino acids. V gave up 6 bases and J gave up 7 bases, with 13 bases separating them. The CDR3 spells CAISEVQGNEQFF. CDR3 sequence (DNA): TGTGCCATCAGCGAGGTTCAGGGGAATGAGCAGTTCTTC.

The J gene is TRBJ2-1, the V gene TRBV7-2; no definite D call. The germline V gene encodes CDR1 SGHTA and CDR2 FQGNSA. V lost 4 bases, J lost 8 bases, and 9 bases lay in between. CDR3 length: 12 amino acids. The CDR3 DNA follows: TGTGCCAGCAGCTCCTTACCCCATGAGCAGTTCTTC. Amino acid sequence: CASSSLPHEQFF.

The chain couples TRBV5-6 to TRBJ1-2, with D perhaps matching TRBD1 (6 bases). Deletions cut 2 bases from V and 3 bases from J, with 14 bases between. This CDR3 is 15 amino acids long. The V gene's germline CDR1 is SGHDT and CDR2 YYEEEE. The chain's CDR3 is CASSFQGRTHYGYTF. The CDR3 nucleotides are TGTGCCAGCAGCTTCCAGGGGCGTACTCACTATGGCTACACCTTC.

V gene TRBV7-2 combines with J gene TRBJ2-3; TRBD2 matches 7 bases. The CDR3 consists of 17 residues. Germline V gives CDR1 SGHTA, CDR2 FQGNSA. Trimming at V came to 1 base and at J to 1 base, leaving 8 bases not matched to a gene. The CDR3 DNA reads TGTGCCAGCAGCTTAGTAGTCGGGGGGTATGGCACAGATACGCAGTATTTT. Translation: CASSLVVGGYGTDTQYF.

V usage is TRBV5-1 and J usage is TRBJ1-3; D is undetermined. Trimming took 4 bases from V and 3 from J, leaving 14 bases between them. Germline-derived CDR1 and CDR2 are SGHRS and YFSETQ. The CDR3 is 15 residues long. Here the CDR3 DNA reads TGCGCCAGCAGCACCTCCGGCGAAGTTGGAAACACCATATATTTT. Protein product: CASSTSGEVGNTIYF.

In nucleotides, the CDR3 is TGTGCCAGCAGCTTAAGCAGCACAGATACGCAGTATTTT. Translation: CASSLSSTDTQYF. The chain joins TRBV7-3 to TRBJ2-3; D gene unclear. Germline V gives CDR1 SGHTA, CDR2 FQGTGA. There are 13 residues in the CDR3. Trimming removed 1 base from V and 0 bases from J, with 2 bases in between.

This chain uses TRBV6-6 with TRBJ2-1, with D possibly matching TRBD1 (6 bases). Per germline, CDR1 MNHNY and CDR2 SVGAGI (reference sequence). The CDR3 length is 13 residues. V was pared by 7 bases and J by 6 bases, with 13 bases between. The CDR3: CASTRDTFNEQFF. CDR3 bases: TGTGCCAGCACCCGGGACACATTCAATGAGCAGTTCTTC.

The gene calls are TRBV11-3 and TRBJ2-1; tentatively, D is TRBD1 or TRBD2 (5 bases each). Trimming stripped 5 bases from V and 0 bases from J, with 11 bases between. Looked up from germline, CDR1 is SGHNT and CDR2 is YENEEA. The CDR3 is 15 residues long. The CDR3 spells CASSRGLSSYNEQFF. CDR3 DNA sequence: TGTGCCAGCAGCCGGGGCTTGAGCTCCTACAATGAGCAGTTCTTC.

The gene calls are TRBV9 and TRBJ1-1; D gene uncertain. In germline, CDR1 is SGDLS, CDR2 YYNGEE. CDR3 length: 14 residues. V was shortened by 0 bases and J by 3 bases, with 9 bases between the two germline ends. CDR3 protein: CASSVGPTDTEAFF. CDR3 nucleotide sequence: TGTGCCAGCAGCGTAGGACCGACTGACACTGAAGCTTTCTTT.

V and J are TRBV5-4 and TRBJ2-7; weak D call: TRBD1 (5 bases). V shed 1 base and J shed 1 base, with 9 bases lying between them. CDR1 is SGHNT and CDR2 is YYREEE in the germline V gene (reference sequence). The CDR3 spans 14 residues. The CDR3 bases are TGTGCCAGCAGCTTGCAGGGTTCGTCCTACGAGCAGTACGTC. Protein sequence: CASSLQGSSYEQYV.

This clone was seen only once. This chain uses TRBV3-1 (or the pseudogene TRBV3-2) with TRBJ2-2; D remains unclear. Germline V gene sequence: CDR1 LGHDT, CDR2 YNNKEL (reference sequence). This CDR3 contains 16 residues. V lost 4 bases and J lost 0, with 12 bases in between. CDR3 bases: TGTGCCAGCAGCCCAAGAAATTTTCCGAACACCGGGGAGCTGTTTTTT. Amino acids: CASSPRNFPNTGELFF.

This chain uses TRBV7-2 with TRBJ2-1, with a possible D match to TRBD2 (6 bases). V lost 5 bases and J lost 0, with 20 bases in between. The CDR3 loop spans 18 amino acids. The germline V gene has CDR1 SGHTA and CDR2 FQGNSA. The CDR3 here is CASSPSGKRASSYNEQFF. The DNA for the CDR3 is TGTGCCAGCAGCCCCTCCGGCAAGCGGGCGAGCTCCTACAATGAGCAGTTCTTC.

The gene calls are TRBV12-3 or TRBV12-4 and TRBJ2-3, with TRBD2 as a possible D gene (5 bases). V lost 6 bases to trimming and J lost 4 bases, with 8 bases between them. The CDR3 covers 12 residues. The CDR3 spells CASRISADTQYF. The CDR3 DNA is TGTGCCAGCAGGATTAGCGCAGATACGCAGTATTTT.

A single count supports this clone. V and J are TRBV5-1 and TRBJ2-3; 11 nucleotides align to TRBD2. The CDR3 length is 18 residues. Germline assignment: CDR1 SGHRS and CDR2 YFSETQ. V trimming: 6 bases; J trimming: 3 bases; junction bases outside the gene matches: 15. CDR3 sequence: CASTYNQIAGGPTDTQYF. In DNA, the CDR3 is TGCGCCAGCACTTACAACCAGATAGCGGGGGGGCCGACAGATACGCAGTATTTT.

A single count supports this clone. This rearrangement joins TRBV24-1 to TRBJ1-2; 10 bases are a match to TRBD1. With V trimmed by 5 bases and J by 6 bases, 8 bases remained unmatched. Germline CDR1 is KGHDR and CDR2 is SFDVKD. CDR3 size: 15 residues. The chain's CDR3 is CATSASGTGEHGYTF. DNA of the CDR3: TGTGCCACCAGTGCCTCAGGGACAGGGGAGCATGGCTACACCTTC.

The chain is built from TRBV7-2 and TRBJ2-3; D uncertain. The CDR3 loop spans 14 amino acids. Trimming shortened V by 3 bases and J by 5 bases, and 12 bases separated the two germline ends. CDR1 SGHTA and CDR2 FQGNSA come from the germline V gene. CDR3 sequence (DNA): TGTGCCAGCAGCTTCCGAGGCCAGAGAGATACGCAGTATTTT. Translation gives CASSFRGQRDTQYF.

The chain combines TRBV6-4 with TRBJ2-6; D not resolved. Looked up from germline, CDR1 is MRHNA and CDR2 is SNTAGT. The germline V and J ends were trimmed by 3 bases and 1 base, with 10 bases remaining between them. This CDR3 spans 16 amino acids. The DNA of the CDR3 is TGTGCCAGCAGTGAAGGAGTCACGTCTGGGGCCAACGTCCTGACTTTC. Its translation is CASSEGVTSGANVLTF.

This clone was observed a single time. The chain is built from TRBV5-1 and TRBJ2-1; TRBD2 agrees at 11 bases. CDR1 and CDR2 (germline): SGHRS, YFSETQ. After removal of 4 bases from V and 0 bases from J, the junction contained 9 bases not matched to a gene. The CDR3 covers 18 residues. The DNA for the CDR3 is TGCGCCAGCAGCCGACGGACTAGCGGGTCTAGCTCCTACAATGAGCAGTTCTTC. Encoded protein: CASSRRTSGSSSYNEQFF.

V is TRBV6-5 and J is TRBJ2-1; D is unresolved. The CDR3 is 14 amino acids. The germline V and J ends were trimmed by 0 bases and 2 bases, with 5 bases remaining between them. The V gene's germline CDR1 is MNHEY and CDR2 SVGAGI. CDR3 sequence: CASSYSSTYNEQFF. The DNA for the CDR3 is TGTGCCAGCAGTTACTCTAGCACCTACAATGAGCAGTTCTTC.

The V and J genes are TRBV10-2 and TRBJ2-4; 9 nucleotides align to TRBD2. The CDR3 has 13 residues. Unmatched junction bases numbered 3, after V lost 6 bases and J lost 6 bases. Germline values: CDR1 WSHSY, CDR2 SAAADI. CDR3 in amino acids: CASRGTSLNIQYF. The CDR3, as DNA: TGCGCCAGCAGGGGGACTAGCTTAAACATTCAGTACTTC.

CDR3 coding DNA: TGTGCCAGCAGTTCCCGCAATGAGCAGTTCTTC. Residues: CASSSRNEQFF. This chain connects TRBV27 to TRBJ2-1; D is ambiguous. This CDR3 contains 11 residues. V was cut by 4 bases and J by 6 bases, with 4 bases left in between. Germline loops: CDR1 MNHEY, CDR2 SMNVEV (reference sequence).

This chain joins TRBV30 and TRBJ1-5; D may be TRBD1 (5 bases). Deletions cut 4 bases from V and 6 bases from J, with 16 bases between. Germline values: CDR1 GTSNPN, CDR2 SVGIG (reference sequence). The CDR3 length is 14 residues. The CDR3 spells CAWTGAGRGQPQHF. CDR3 coding DNA: TGTGCCTGGACCGGGGCAGGGAGAGGTCAGCCCCAGCATTTT. Full variable domain (outside the CDR3, taken from reference TRBV30 and TRBJ1-5): SQTIHQWPATLVQPVGSPLSLECTVEGTSNPNLYWYRQAAGRGLQLLFYSVGIGQISSEVPQNLSASRPQDRQFILSSKKLLLSDSGFYLCAWTGAGRGQPQHFGDGTRLSIL.

This chain joins TRBV7-2 and TRBJ2-1; D possibly matches TRBD1 or TRBD2 (6 bases each). Germline CDR1 and CDR2: SGHTA and FQGNSA. V was clipped by 0 bases and J by 15 bases, with 18 bases between them. The CDR3 runs to 14 residues. The CDR3 DNA sequence: TGTGCCAGCAGCTTAGCAGGGGGGACCCAGGTTGTGTTCTTC. It yields the protein CASSLAGGTQVVFF.

This chain joins TRBV7-9 and TRBJ1-2; D is possibly TRBD1 (5 bases). The V and J ends lost 7 bases and 7 bases respectively, with 22 bases between them. This CDR3 is built from 15 residues. The germline gives CDR1 SEHNR, CDR2 FQNEAQ (reference sequence). CDR3 sequence: CASTPTGTAESGYTF. The DNA of the CDR3 is TGTGCCAGCACCCCAACCGGGACGGCGGAGAGTGGCTACACCTTC.

This chain links TRBV19 with TRBJ1-5; no firm D call. V was clipped by 6 bases and J by 3 bases, with 15 bases between them. This CDR3 has 15 amino acids. Per the germline V gene, CDR1 is LNHDA and CDR2 is SQIVND (reference sequence). The CDR3 DNA reads TGTGCCAGTAGACCCCGGGTAGATTACAATCAGCCCCAGCATTTT. Its protein product is CASRPRVDYNQPQHF.